This T cell receptor beta chain was recovered during a study of cytomegalovirus exposure and HLA in healthy donors. Germline-derived CDR1 and CDR2 are MNHEY and SVGAGI. V lost 2 bases and J lost 1, with 8 bases in between. The CDR3 totals 14 residues. PCR employed 60 Vbeta and 13 Jbeta primers. The data were produced by immunoSEQ multiplex PCR, yet TCRdb's version contains in-frame clones alone and is incomplete. The sample contains 85,000 to 130,000 clones, roughly 82% of which appear only once. The gene calls are TRBV6-5 and TRBJ2-5; a possible D gene is TRBD2 (5 bases). Source material: PBMCs. The source of this sequence is a man between 45 and 60 years old in good health and CMV-seronegative. The CDR3 region is CASSYARGQETQYF. Here the CDR3 DNA reads TGTGCCAGCAGTTACGCCCGGGGCCAAGAGACCCAGTACTTC.